One and the same sample provided the 24 T cell receptor beta chains below, sequenced in a study of T cells in Graves' hyperthyroidism and ophthalmopathy. Amplified TCR beta CDR3 regions came from RNA transcripts. Using the HTBI primer set, a first-round RT-PCR was run on the TCR CDR3. TCRdb itself ran the multiplex PCR reads through MiXCR, one entry per CDR3 protein. The sample shows about 570,000 distinct CDR3 sequences, 12% to 15% of them seen only once. The sample consisted of blood. Every receptor here comes from a woman between 40 and 55 years old with Graves' hyperthyroidism.

The V gene is TRBV9, the J gene TRBJ2-3; D might be TRBD1 (5 bases). Per germline, CDR1 SGDLS and CDR2 YYNGEE. The CDR3 has 15 residues. V lost 2 bases and J 0 bases, leaving 10 bases between the germline ends. The CDR3 loop reads CASSVTPGSTDTQYF. The CDR3 coding sequence is TGTGCCAGCAGCGTTACCCCAGGGAGCACAGATACGCAGTATTTT. The full variable domain, with the rest looked up from reference TRBV9 and TRBJ2-3, is DSGVTQTPKHLITATGQRVTLRCSPRSGDLSVYWYQQSLDQGLQFLIQYYNGEERAKGNILERFSAQQFPDLHSELNLSSLELGDSALYFCASSVTPGSTDTQYFGPGTRLTVL.

This clonotype was found many times. The CDR3 region is CAWSLIETGGFGYTF. The CDR3, as DNA: TGTGCCTGGAGTTTAATTGAGACAGGGGGCTTTGGCTACACCTTC. The chain combines TRBV30 with TRBJ1-2; 10 bases line up with TRBD1. V gave up 2 bases and J gave up 7 bases; unmatched junction bases: 10. The CDR3 is 15 amino acids. Germline V gene sequence: CDR1 GTSNPN, CDR2 SVGIG (reference sequence).

At least ten counts were recorded for this clonotype. The rearrangement links TRBV28 to TRBJ2-1, with unresolved D. Trimming took off 4 bases at V and 5 bases at J, with 9 bases between the two ends. CDR3 length: 13 amino acids. CDR1 MDHEN and CDR2 SYDVKM come from the germline V gene. CDR3 loop: CASSSRADNEQFF. The CDR3 region has the DNA TGTGCCAGCAGTTCCCGGGCCGACAATGAGCAGTTCTTC.

This clonotype was counted only a few times. The genes are TRBV29-1 and TRBJ2-1, with 7 bases fitting TRBD1. V lost 8 bases to trimming and J lost 0 bases; unmatched junction nucleotides: 16. There are 17 residues in the CDR3. The germline V gene encodes CDR1 SQVTM and CDR2 ANQGSEA. The CDR3: CSSSIWTGSSSYNEQFF. The CDR3 bases are TGCAGCTCTTCTATTTGGACAGGATCAAGCTCCTACAATGAGCAGTTCTTC.

Of note for this clonotype: Just one base apart from a much larger clone, this may be a read error. The CDR3 bases are TGTGCCAGCTCAGGAGCGGGAGGAGGTACCGGGGAGCCGTTTTTT. Residues: CASSGAGGGTGEPFF. The rearrangement uses TRBV2 and TRBJ2-2; TRBD2 agrees at 9 bases. Germline V gene data show CDR1 as SNHLY and CDR2 as FYNNEI. This CDR3 is built from 15 residues.

This clonotype was recorded at least ten times. This chain links TRBV9 with TRBJ2-3; D is uncertain. CDR3 length: 17 amino acids. V shed 4 bases and J shed 0 bases, with 18 bases lying between them. CDR1 is SGDLS and CDR2 is YYNGEE in the germline V gene. CDR3 bases: TGTGCCAGCAGCCCCCCCGATGGAAAAACTAGCACAGATACGCAGTATTTT. Amino acid sequence: CASSPPDGKTSTDTQYF.

There are many counts of this clonotype. The CDR3 bases are TGTGCCAGCTCAACGTTCCAGGGTCGCACAGATACGCAGTATTTT. Protein product: CASSTFQGRTDTQYF. This sequence joins TRBV18 and TRBJ2-3; D may be TRBD1 (5 bases). This CDR3 has 15 amino acids. The germline V gene has CDR1 KGHSH and CDR2 LQKENI. V lost 5 bases and J 1 base, leaving 13 bases between the germline ends.

The chain is built from TRBV29-1 and TRBJ2-5; 7 bases align to TRBD1. V lost 4 bases, J lost 1 base, and 6 bases stayed unmatched. The CDR3 consists of 14 residues. Germline CDR1 and CDR2: SQVTM and ANQGSEA. The CDR3 nucleotides read TGCAGCGTTGGTGACAGGGCCATCCAAGAGACCCAGTACTTC. This gives the protein CSVGDRAIQETQYF.

This clonotype was recorded at least ten times. The gene calls are TRBV2 and TRBJ2-3; 10 bases are shared with TRBD2. V trimming: 7 bases; J trimming: 2 bases; junction bases outside the gene matches: 3. The length of the CDR3 is 14 residues. From germline, CDR1 is SNHLY and CDR2 FYNNEI. The CDR3 sequence: CASNGLAVTDTQYF. The CDR3 DNA reads as TGTGCCAGCAACGGACTAGCGGTCACAGATACGCAGTATTTT.

This clonotype was detected ten times or more. The V and J genes are TRBV6-1 and TRBJ2-1, with TRBD2 identical over 9 bases. Germline CDR1 MNHNS, CDR2 SASEGT. The CDR3 runs to 17 residues. Losses at the gene ends were 6 bases for V and 0 bases for J; bases not matched to a gene: 9. The CDR3 coding sequence is TGTGCCAGCAGAGTAGCGGGAGCGAGATACTCCTACAATGAGCAGTTCTTC. Its translation: CASRVAGARYSYNEQFF.

This clonotype was picked up many times. This rearrangement joins TRBV29-1 to TRBJ1-5, with TRBD1 matching over 9 bases. Germline V lookup: CDR1 SQVTM, CDR2 ANQGSEA. V lost 4 bases and J lost 8; bases outside the gene matches: 6. This CDR3 is 13 amino acids long. CDR3 protein: CSVASDRGKPQHF. CDR3 DNA sequence: TGCAGCGTTGCATCGGACAGGGGTAAGCCCCAGCATTTT.

Only a few counts were recorded for this clonotype. The chain uses TRBV5-1 and TRBJ2-7, with D unresolved. The CDR3 totals 15 residues. Germline CDR1 SGHRS, CDR2 YFSETQ. Trimming shortened V by 2 bases and J by 0 bases, and 12 bases separated the two germline ends. This CDR3 reads CASSLGQVVSYEQYF. The DNA of the CDR3 is TGCGCCAGCAGCTTAGGGCAGGTTGTCTCCTACGAGCAGTACTTC.

Many counts were recorded for this clonotype. V is TRBV28 and J is TRBJ2-2; TRBD2 aligns across 8 bases. The CDR3 loop spans 15 amino acids. In germline, CDR1 is MDHEN, CDR2 SYDVKM. J gave up 3 bases and V 2 bases, and 2 bases lay outside the gene matches. Here the CDR3 reads CASSLTGGDTGELFF. Written as DNA, the CDR3 is TGTGCCAGCAGTTTAACGGGGGGGGACACCGGGGAGCTGTTTTTT.

The J gene is TRBJ2-1, the V gene TRBV10-3; 8 bases agree with TRBD2. Germline V CDR1 and CDR2: ENHRY, SYGVKD. The CDR3 length is 13 residues. J lost 7 bases, V lost 10 bases, and 9 bases had no gene match. DNA for the CDR3: TGTGCCACGAATAGCGGGATTGAGAATGAGCAGTTCTTC. This gives the protein CATNSGIENEQFF.

The sample holds many counts of this clonotype. The rearrangement links TRBV30 to TRBJ2-7, with a possible D match to TRBD2 (7 bases). Germline CDR1 and CDR2: GTSNPN and SVGIG (reference sequence). Trimming left V 0 bases short and J 4 bases short, with 16 bases between. The CDR3 covers 15 residues. The DNA of the CDR3 is TGTGCCTGGAGTGTAACAGGGAGGGGATCTTACGAGCAGTACTTC. Its protein product is CAWSVTGRGSYEQYF.

As for this clonotype: A single base separates this from a much larger clone, so it may be a read error. V usage is TRBV27 and J usage is TRBJ1-1, with 8 bases matching TRBD1. CDR3 length: 15 amino acids. Germline V gene data show CDR1 as MNHEY and CDR2 as SMNVEV (reference sequence). The CDR3 bases are TGTGCCAGCACGCGGGCAGGGGGCGAGAACACTGAAGCTTCCTTT. Amino acid sequence: CASTRAGGENTEASF.

This clonotype showed up many times. This chain uses TRBV2 with TRBJ1-4; D may be TRBD1 (5 bases). The germline V gene encodes CDR1 SNHLY and CDR2 FYNNEI. V was cut by 9 bases and J by 7 bases, with 18 bases left in between. There are 14 residues in the CDR3. The CDR3 region has the DNA TGTGCCAGTTCTGCGGGGCAAGGTCCTGAAAAACTGTTTTTT. Its protein is CASSAGQGPEKLFF.

This clonotype was seen many times. The rearrangement links TRBV5-1 to TRBJ1-1, with D hard to call. Trimming removed 5 bases at V and 2 bases at J, with 10 bases between. Per germline, CDR1 SGHRS and CDR2 YFSETQ. The CDR3 is made up of 13 amino acids. CDR3 DNA: TGCGCCAGCAGGGAAGCAGCAAACACTGAAGCTTTCTTT. Amino acids: CASREAANTEAFF. The complete variable domain, with remaining parts taken from reference TRBV5-1 and TRBJ1-1, reads KAGVTQTPRYLIKTRGQQVTLSCSPISGHRSVSWYQQTPGQGLQFLFEYFSETQRNKGNFPGRFSGRQFSNSRSEMNVSTLELGDSALYLCASREAANTEAFFGQGTRLTVV.

This clonotype was seen a handful of times. V gene TRBV12-3 or TRBV12-4 combines with J gene TRBJ2-3, with D unclear. Trimming removed 6 bases from V and 0 bases from J, with 10 bases in between. This CDR3 spans 14 amino acids. CDR3 coding DNA: TGTGCCAGCAGGTCCGGATTTAGCACAGATACGCAGTATTTT. Its protein product is CASRSGFSTDTQYF.

This clonotype has a handful of counts. J is TRBJ1-6 and V is TRBV12-5, with D possibly matching TRBD1 (5 bases). Trimming took off 8 bases at V and 9 bases at J, with 14 bases between the two ends. This CDR3 region has 13 residues. Germline assignment: CDR1 LGHNT and CDR2 FRNRAP. The CDR3 protein is CASSPGPGSPLHF. CDR3 nucleotides: TGTGCTAGTTCGCCGGGACCTGGTTCACCCCTCCACTTT.

This clonotype was picked up many times. V and J are TRBV5-1 and TRBJ2-3; no clear D gene. V shed 0 bases and J shed 1 base, with 9 bases lying between them. Germline V lookup: CDR1 SGHRS, CDR2 YFSETQ. This CDR3 spans 15 amino acids. In DNA form, the CDR3 reads TGCGCCAGCAGCTTGGCCGCGACACGCACAGATACGCAGTATTTT. Encoded protein: CASSLAATRTDTQYF.

Many counts were recorded for this clonotype. V usage is TRBV3-1 and J usage is TRBJ2-1, with D maybe TRBD2 (5 bases). The CDR3 is 15 amino acids. Germline V lookup: CDR1 LGHDT, CDR2 YNNKEL (reference sequence). V was trimmed by 0 bases and J by 2 bases, leaving 8 bases between them. For the CDR3, the DNA is TGTGCCAGCAGCCAAGATTACGGGACCTACAATGAGCAGTTCTTC. Its protein product is CASSQDYGTYNEQFF.

This clonotype showed up many times. V and J are TRBV6-1 and TRBJ2-7; tentative D call: TRBD1 (5 bases). The CDR3 sequence is 16 residues long. V lost 6 bases and J lost 6, with 24 bases in between. The germline V gene has CDR1 MNHNS and CDR2 SASEGT. This chain's CDR3 is CASSDLNLFRQPEQYF. In DNA, the CDR3 is TGTGCCAGCAGCGACCTAAACCTCTTCCGACAGCCCGAGCAGTACTTC.

This clonotype was seen at least ten times. The V and J genes are TRBV3-1 and TRBJ2-1; 13 bases map to TRBD2. Germline assignment: CDR1 LGHDT and CDR2 YNNKEL (reference sequence). CDR3 length equals 15 residues. Trimming took 1 base from V and 8 from J; bases not matched to a gene: 2. The CDR3 sequence: CASSQVLAGGDEQFF. For the CDR3, the DNA is TGTGCCAGCAGCCAAGTACTAGCGGGAGGGGATGAGCAGTTCTTC.